These T cell receptor beta chains were read from a single sample in a study of a mutant IDH1 vaccine in newly diagnosed glioma. What these receptors recognize is not known. Using immunoSEQ multiplex PCR, the repertoire was profiled, and TCRdb retains in-frame clones only, with some absent. The data contain 50,000 to 70,000 clones, roughly 81% of them singletons. Sequences were derived from PBMCs, sampled from a glioma patient whose treatment included an IDH1 peptide vaccine. The receptors derive from a woman between 40 and 55 years old with glioma. Some clones in this sample may be carry-over from other donors' samples. Both conserved end residues are part of each CDR3. The order of the fields is J gene, CDR3 length, D gene, clone size, V gene, CDR3 DNA, CDR3 protein. D genes are given only for firm matches. Only part of the rows carry a size: once, few, many, or a class if the clone is expanded.

TRBJ2-3 15 - few TRBV19 TGTGCCAGTAGTAGGTCAGCCGGGAACACAGATACGCAGTATTTT CASSRSAGNTDTQYF
TRBJ2-2 16 - - TRBV6-5 TGTGCCAGCAGTTATTGGTCAGCTAAAGCTCCCGGGGAGCTGTTTTTT CASSYWSAKAPGELFF
TRBJ2-1 15 - - TRBV7-2 TGTGCCAGCAGCTTAGAGGGGCTCACAGGGAAGGTGCAGTTCTTC CASSLEGLTGKVQFF
TRBJ1-2 10 - - TRBV30 TGTGCCTGGAGTGGAACTGGCTACACCTTC CAWSGTGYTF
TRBJ2-7 16 TRBD1 - TRBV4-3 TGCGCCAGCAGCCAAGGTACCGCAGGGGGCGCTTACGAGCAGTACTTC CASSQGTAGGAYEQYF
TRBJ1-4 15 - - TRBV15 TGTGCCACCAGCTCGGGGGGGAGTGGGAAGGAAAAACTGTTTTTT CATSSGGSGKEKLFF
TRBJ1-4 14 TRBD1 few TRBV10-1 TGCGCCAGCAGTGACGGACAGGTGGATGAAAAACTGTTTTTT CASSDGQVDEKLFF
TRBJ2-3 17 TRBD2 - TRBV25-1 TGTGCCAGCAGTGGCGCCGGGACTAGCGGGCTCCGGGGGGGGCAGTATTTT CASSGAGTSGLRGGQYF
TRBJ2-3 16 TRBD2 - TRBV7-8 TGTGCCAGCAGCTCCCTTGGGGGGGTGAGCACAGATACGCAGTATTTT CASSSLGGVSTDTQYF
TRBJ1-4 15 - - TRBV13 TGTGCCAGCAGCTTAAGACGGGGCACTAATGAAAAACTGTTTTTT CASSLRRGTNEKLFF
TRBJ2-7 13 - - TRBV13 TGTGCCAGCAGCCCCCCCCGCTCCTACGAGCAGTACTTC CASSPPRSYEQYF
TRBJ2-7 13 - - TRBV27 TGTGCCAGCTCCCAAGGTCCGTTGGCCCAGCAGTACTTC CASSQGPLAQQYF
TRBJ2-5 16 TRBD1 - TRBV7-8 TGTGCCAGCAGCGATACCCGGGACAGGGACCAAGAGACCCAGTACTTC CASSDTRDRDQETQYF
TRBJ2-2 13 - - TRBV7-3 TGTGCCAGCAGTCCGGGGGTCACCGGGGAGCTGTTTTTT CASSPGVTGELFF
TRBJ2-7 13 - - TRBV6-1 TGTGCCAGCAGTGAAAATCAGGGCTACGAGCAGTACTTC CASSENQGYEQYF
TRBJ1-2 15 - - TRBV6-5 TGTGCCAGCAGACGCTCCCGGGACACCCTTTGGGGCTACACCTTC CASRRSRDTLWGYTF
TRBJ1-6 15 - few TRBV2 TGTGCCAGCAGACTCCCCAGGGGACTAGATTCACCCCTCCACTTT CASRLPRGLDSPLHF
TRBJ1-1 14 - - TRBV6-6 TGTGCCAGCAGTTACTCGAGAATTAACACTGAAGCTTTCTTT CASSYSRINTEAFF
TRBJ1-3 15 - - TRBV14 TGTGCCAGCAGCCACCAGGAAGGCAGGGGAAACACCATATATTTT CASSHQEGRGNTIYF
TRBJ1-1 16 - - TRBV7-7 TGTGCTAGCAGCTTGGGGGTCAGGGATCTAAACACTGAAGCTTTCTTT CASSLGVRDLNTEAFF
TRBJ1-2 12 - - TRBV5-6 TGTGCCAGCACCCTTTTCGACTATGGCTACACCTTC CASTLFDYGYTF
TRBJ2-5 12 - - TRBV5-8 TGTGCCAGCAGCTGGGCGGTAGAGACCCAGTACTTC CASSWAVETQYF
TRBJ1-3 11 - once TRBV7-2 TGTGCCAGCAGCTATGCAAACACCATATATTTT CASSYANTIYF
TRBJ2-7 16 TRBD2 once TRBV5-6 TGTGCCAGCAGCTTGTTGACTAGCGGGGGGGCCCTCCGGCAGTACTTC CASSLLTSGGALRQYF
TRBJ2-7 14 - - TRBV12-1 TGTGCCAGCAGCCCACCCCAGGGGGTTTACGAGCAGTACTTC CASSPPQGVYEQYF
TRBJ1-1 13 - - TRBV5-5 TGTGCCAGCAGTTACATGCGGACTGACGAAGCTTTCTTT CASSYMRTDEAFF
TRBJ2-7 15 TRBD2 - TRBV6-5 TGTGCCAGCAGAAGCGGGGGGGCCCCCTCCTACGAGCAGTACTTC CASRSGGAPSYEQYF
TRBJ1-2 15 TRBD1 - TRBV30 TGTGCCTGGGCTCCCCACAACAGGGGGACCTATGGCTACACCTTC CAWAPHNRGTYGYTF
TRBJ1-2 11 - - TRBV19 TGTGCCAGTAGGGAGGGGTATGGCTACACCTTC CASREGYGYTF
TRBJ1-3 13 - - TRBV6-1 TGTGCCAGCAGTGCGGAATCTGGAAACACCATATATTTT CASSAESGNTIYF
TRBJ1-6 12 - - TRBV18 TGTGCCAGCTCATCTGACCGAGGGCCCCTCCACTTT CASSSDRGPLHF
TRBJ1-4 15 - - TRBV14 TGTGCCAGCAGCCTGAGAGGGATTGGTAATGAAAAACTGTTTTTT CASSLRGIGNEKLFF
TRBJ2-7 14 - - TRBV7-8 TGTGCCAGCAGCTTAGCGCGGGGCACCTACGAGCAGTACTTC CASSLARGTYEQYF
TRBJ1-6 14 - - TRBV10-3 TGTGCCATCAGGAGGGAGACAGATAATTCACCCCTCCACTTT CAIRRETDNSPLHF
TRBJ2-7 16 - - TRBV5-4 TGTGCCAGCAGCTTGGGCTGGGGGGCCCCCTCCTACGAGCAGTACTTC CASSLGWGAPSYEQYF
TRBJ1-2 13 - - TRBV7-9 TGTGCCAGCAGCTTAGCGGTGAACTATGGCTACACCTTC CASSLAVNYGYTF
TRBJ1-4 16 - - TRBV13 TGTGCCAGCAGCTACCACTCCGGGACACCTAATGAAAAACTGTTTTTT CASSYHSGTPNEKLFF
TRBJ1-2 12 - - TRBV10-1 TGCGCCAGTTCCTCCAGGGGTAGTGGCTACACCTTC CASSSRGSGYTF
TRBJ1-3 15 TRBD1 - TRBV2 TGTGCCAGCAGGGTCGACAGGGGTCCTGGAAACACCATATATTTT CASRVDRGPGNTIYF
TRBJ1-1 13 - - TRBV2 TGTGCCATCGCAGCAGGGTTTGGAACTGAAGCTTTCTTT CAIAAGFGTEAFF
TRBJ2-7 15 TRBD2 - TRBV6-5 TGTGCCAGCAGTTACTCTAGCGGGGGGTCCTACGAGCAGTACTTC CASSYSSGGSYEQYF
TRBJ1-4 14 - - TRBV2 TGTGCCAGCAAACAGGAACGATCTAATGAAAAACTGTTTTTT CASKQERSNEKLFF
TRBJ1-5 14 - - TRBV7-2 TGTGCCAGCAGTCGCTCGGGGGGCATTCAGCCCCAGCATTTT CASSRSGGIQPQHF
TRBJ2-3 16 - - TRBV4-3 TGCGCCAGCAGCCAAGCCGGCCCCGAGGGGGCAGATACGCAGTATTTT CASSQAGPEGADTQYF
TRBJ1-2 14 TRBD1 few TRBV6-1 TGTGCCAGCAGTGGGGGACAGGGACAATATGGCTACACCTTC CASSGGQGQYGYTF
TRBJ1-5 14 TRBD1 - TRBV10-2 TGCGCCAGCAGGGGACAGGGGTTGAATCAGCCCCAGCATTTT CASRGQGLNQPQHF
TRBJ2-1 12 - - TRBV19 TGTGCCAGTAGTCCGGCGGGGAATGAGCAGTTCTTC CASSPAGNEQFF
TRBJ2-2 15 - - TRBV18 TGTGCCAGCTCACCCGGTAGCGGCACCACCGGGGAGCTGTTTTTT CASSPGSGTTGELFF
TRBJ2-5 13 - - TRBV7-9 TGTGCCAGCAGCTTACTGACAGGAGAGACCCAGTACTTC CASSLLTGETQYF
TRBJ1-1 13 - few TRBV14 TGTGCCAGCCAGAAAATATATGACACTGAAGCTTTCTTT CASQKIYDTEAFF
TRBJ2-7 14 - - TRBV7-8 TGTGCCAGCAGCACTAGGACGGGGACCTACGAGCAGTACTTC CASSTRTGTYEQYF
TRBJ2-3 12 - - TRBV10-3 TGTGCCGTTGACTCGGGGGTCGATACGCAGTATTTT CAVDSGVDTQYF
TRBJ1-3 17 - - TRBV6-1 TGTGCCAGCAGTGAAAGGAGGGTAGGGCTCTCTGGAAACACCATATATTTT CASSERRVGLSGNTIYF